This T cell receptor (beta chain) was found in a study of post-analysis software for immune sequencing data. Whole-study context: Patients with relapsing-remitting, secondary progressive and progressive-relapsing multiple sclerosis courses were all represented.

Notes on the study in general: Patients carried roughly 5 TRBV segments more frequently than controls did, and TRBV5-6, TRBV5-1 and TRBV20-1 were among them. Relative to controls, patients with multiple sclerosis showed significantly lower normalized Chao1 diversity.

Germline CDR1 SGHTA, CDR2 FQGNSA. The CDR3 is 16 amino acids. Trimming removed 2 bases from V and 0 bases from J; junction bases left unmatched: 6. Notes on this clonotype: Its antigen remains unknown.

Sequencing libraries made from TCR beta cDNA carried unique molecular identifiers. Starting from about 0.98 to 11 million T cells, the study yielded roughly 0.5 million cDNA molecules. MiXCR, applied by TCRdb to the PCR reads, yields one record per CDR3 protein. The repertoire holds roughly 540,000 distinct CDR3 sequences, with around 36% as singletons. The sequencing input was blood. The sequence came from a girl aged 2-17 years with multiple sclerosis. The chain carries TRBV7-2 and TRBJ1-2, with 7 positions matching TRBD1. The CDR3 region is CASSLNSGQTNYGYTF. For the CDR3, the DNA is TGTGCCAGCAGCTTAAATTCGGGACAGACTAACTATGGCTACACCTTC. The complete variable domain, with remaining parts taken from reference TRBV7-2 and TRBJ1-2, reads GAGVSQSPSNKVTEKGKDVELRCDPISGHTALYWYRQSLGQGLEFLIYFQGNSAPDKSGLPSDRFSAERTGGSVSTLTIQRTQQEDSAVYLCASSLNSGQTNYGYTFGSGTRLTVV.